This T cell receptor (beta chain) was identified in a study of PD-1 blockade in classical Hodgkin lymphoma. Across the study: Nivolumab dosing for patients was 3 mg/kg, administered intravenously every 2 weeks.

Details on this clone: What it binds is not known.

This CDR3 is 14 amino acids long. CDR1 and CDR2 from the germline V gene are LNHDA and SQIVND (reference sequence). V was pared by 7 bases and J by 6 bases, with 16 bases between. Exposure to brentuximab vedotin varied, and each patient had relapsed following autologous stem cell transplantation. Points from the study as a whole: Complete responders' diversity at baseline resembled that of newly diagnosed patients.

Sequencing used immunoSEQ multiplex PCR; TCRdb keeps in-frame clones, though not all of them. The table includes about 12,000 clones, around 80% detected once. Source: peripheral blood mononuclear cells (PBMCs), taken at baseline. The receptor's source is a human donor with classical Hodgkin lymphoma. V is TRBV19 and J is TRBJ2-1, with D uncertain. Written as DNA, the CDR3 is TGTGCCAGTACCATGGGAAGGGTAGGCAATGAGCAGTTCTTC. Its translation: CASTMGRVGNEQFF. Supplemented by reference TRBV19 and TRBJ2-1, the full variable domain reads DGGITQSPKYLFRKEGQNVTLSCEQNLNHDAMYWYRQDPGQGLRLIYYSQIVNDFQKGDIAEGYSVSREKKESFPLTVTSAQKNPTAFYLCASTMGRVGNEQFFGPGTRLTVL.